Below, 6 T cell receptor beta chains from the same sample are listed, as sequenced in a study of regulatory dendritic cells for organ transplantation. Sorted T cells were CFSE-labeled and cultured 4 to 5 days with allogeneic regulatory or mature dendritic cells at 1:10. Sequencing was performed with immunoSEQ multiplex PCR; in TCRdb, only in-frame clones are kept and a portion is missing. The sample has approximately 22,000 clones, 70% to 90% seen once. No cognate antigen is known for these TCRs. Sequencing used naive CD4+ T cells from blood cultured with regulatory dendritic cells. Subset reported: CD45RA+ naive T cells. All receptors come from a human donor in good health.

J is TRBJ1-5 and V is TRBV19; 7 bases fit TRBD1. V dropped 0 bases and J dropped 11; count of bases not matched to a gene: 7. The length of the CDR3 is 14 residues. Germline CDR1 and CDR2: LNHDA and SQIVND (reference sequence). The DNA for the CDR3 is TGTGCCAGTAGTATAGAGGCAGGGGGATGGGCCCAGCATTTT. The encoded protein is CASSIEAGGWAQHF.

The rearrangement uses TRBV7-2 and TRBJ2-4, with D maybe TRBD2 (6 bases). Per germline, CDR1 SGHTA and CDR2 FQGNSA. Between the trimmed V and J ends, which lost 3 bases and 7 bases, there was a span of 16 bases. This CDR3 comprises 15 residues. Here the CDR3 DNA reads TGTGCCAGCAGCTTCTACGGGAGCCGAGGGAACATTCAGTACTTC. It specifies CASSFYGSRGNIQYF.

V usage is TRBV18 and J usage is TRBJ1-3; no clear D. V gave up 3 bases and J gave up 3 bases, with 21 bases separating them. Germline CDR1 reads KGHSH; CDR2 reads LQKENI. CDR3 length: 18 amino acids. In DNA form, the CDR3 reads TGTGCCAGCTCACCTTCGACACCCGAGCCTGGGTTTGGAAACACCATATATTTT. Translating gives CASSPSTPEPGFGNTIYF.

The chain carries TRBV18 and TRBJ2-7; D is possibly TRBD1 (6 bases). CDR1 and CDR2 from the germline V gene are KGHSH and LQKENI. This CDR3 has 16 residues. The V and J ends lost 2 bases and 5 bases respectively, with 19 bases between them. The CDR3, as DNA: TGTGCCAGCTCACCAATAACAGGGAGTAAGAGAAACGAGCAGTACTTC. It codes for CASSPITGSKRNEQYF. The full variable domain, its missing parts supplied by reference TRBV18 and TRBJ2-7, is NAGVMQNPRHLVRRRGQEARLRCSPMKGHSHVYWYRQLPEEGLKFMVYLQKENIIDESGMPKERFSAEFPKEGPSILRIQQVVRGDSAAYFCASSPITGSKRNEQYFGPGTRLTVT.

This chain joins TRBV5-1 and TRBJ1-1; no clear D gene. The V end lost 0 bases, the J end lost 0 bases, and 9 bases lay between the germline ends. This CDR3 spans 15 amino acids. Germline assignment: CDR1 SGHRS and CDR2 YFSETQ. The CDR3 loop is CASSLETPMNTEAFF. The CDR3 DNA reads as TGCGCCAGCAGCTTGGAGACACCCATGAACACTGAAGCTTTCTTT.

The genes are TRBV27 and TRBJ2-3; TRBD2 agrees at 7 bases. The CDR3 is made up of 15 amino acids. Per germline, CDR1 MNHEY and CDR2 SMNVEV (reference sequence). With 4 bases clipped from V and 0 bases from J, the junction kept 4 bases outside the gene matches. The chain's CDR3 is CASSSPSGSTDTQYF. The CDR3 DNA follows: TGTGCCAGCAGTTCCCCTAGCGGCAGCACAGATACGCAGTATTTT.